This is a list of T cell receptor beta chains from one sample in a study of shared clonotypes between healthy human individuals. Produced via immunoSEQ multiplex PCR; TCRdb's table is partial and in-frame only. The table has about 490,000 clones, roughly 85% seen once; the top ten hold about 12%. The sample comprised PBMCs. The receptors shown here come from a middle-aged woman in good health. Some clones in this sample may be carry-over from other donors' samples. Both conserved end residues are part of each CDR3. The D gene is left open where the match is weak. Size is stated for part of the rows, as once, few or many counts, or as a class when the clone is expanded.

d_gene: TRBD1; j_gene: TRBJ2-7; v_gene: TRBV2; abundance: NA; CDR3aa: CASSGTGYEQYF; CDR3nt: TGTGCCAGCAGTGGGACAGGCTACGAGCAGTACTTC
d_gene: NA; j_gene: TRBJ1-3; v_gene: TRBV10-3; abundance: NA; CDR3aa: CAISARGGGPSSGNTIYF; CDR3nt: TGTGCCATCAGTGCAAGAGGGGGGGGCCCTAGCTCTGGAAACACCATATATTTT
d_gene: NA; j_gene: TRBJ2-5; v_gene: TRBV28; abundance: NA; CDR3aa: CASSFTSYETQYF; CDR3nt: TGTGCCAGCAGTTTTACTAGCTACGAGACCCAGTACTTC
d_gene: NA; j_gene: TRBJ2-4; v_gene: TRBV30; abundance: few; CDR3aa: CAWSSRGRENIQYF; CDR3nt: TGTGCCTGGAGTTCACGCGGACGGGAAAACATTCAGTACTTC
d_gene: NA; j_gene: TRBJ2-2; v_gene: TRBV6-4; abundance: NA; CDR3aa: CASSDSEESTGELFF; CDR3nt: TGTGCCAGCAGTGACTCGGAAGAGTCCACCGGGGAGCTGTTTTTT
d_gene: NA; j_gene: TRBJ1-1; v_gene: TRBV6-1; abundance: NA; CDR3aa: CASSETESRTEAFF; CDR3nt: TGTGCCAGCAGTGAAACCGAAAGTCGAACTGAAGCTTTCTTT
d_gene: NA; j_gene: TRBJ1-5; v_gene: TRBV9; abundance: NA; CDR3aa: CASSVGENQPQHF; CDR3nt: TGTGCCAGCAGCGTAGGAGAGAATCAGCCCCAGCATTTT
d_gene: TRBD2; j_gene: TRBJ2-5; v_gene: TRBV7-2; abundance: NA; CDR3aa: CASSLRRTSGWQETQYF; CDR3nt: TGTGCCAGCAGCCTACGTCGGACTAGCGGGTGGCAAGAGACCCAGTACTTC
d_gene: NA; j_gene: TRBJ2-7; v_gene: TRBV11-2; abundance: NA; CDR3aa: CASSLTGTYEQYF; CDR3nt: TGTGCCAGCAGCTTAACAGGGACCTACGAGCAGTACTTC
d_gene: NA; j_gene: TRBJ1-1; v_gene: TRBV18; abundance: few; CDR3aa: CASSPYITGPEYEAFF; CDR3nt: TGTGCCAGCTCACCATATATCACAGGACCGGAGTATGAAGCTTTCTTT